The next 2 T cell receptor beta chains were all read from a single sample in a study of beta chain features in type 1 diabetes. General observations from the study: Within each of all four CD4+ subsets, Type 1 diabetes patients had TCRB CDR3s that were moderately but significantly shorter.

TCRB transcripts that were expressed got sequenced, as all of the isolated RNA had been reverse transcribed. Using immunoSEQ multiplex PCR, the repertoire was profiled, and TCRdb retains in-frame clones only, with some absent. The sample yields 95,000 to 150,000 clones, approximately 15% seen once. No antigen has been assigned to these receptors. The sample comprised central memory CD4+ T cells from blood. These receptors all stem from a man aged 18 to 29 with type 1 diabetes.

The table lists this clone with a few counts. The chain employs TRBV29-1 and TRBJ1-1; 8 nucleotides match TRBD1. Losses at the gene ends were 7 bases for V and 0 bases for J; bases not matched to a gene: 28. The CDR3 covers 21 residues. Germline V gene data show CDR1 as SQVTM and CDR2 as ANQGSEA. The CDR3 sequence: CSAADPLLNRGIFEVNTEAFF. CDR3 sequence (DNA): TGCAGCGCTGCCGACCCATTACTCAACAGGGGGATTTTTGAGGTGAACACTGAAGCTTTCTTT.

This clone appeared many times. The DNA for the CDR3 is TGCGCCAGCTCGGACCGAGATACGCAGTATTTT. Encoded protein: CASSDRDTQYF. The chain is built from TRBV10-2 and TRBJ2-3; D is unresolved. The CDR3 has 11 amino acids. Germline V gives CDR1 WSHSY, CDR2 SAAADI. The V and J ends lost 8 bases and 5 bases respectively, with 8 bases between them.